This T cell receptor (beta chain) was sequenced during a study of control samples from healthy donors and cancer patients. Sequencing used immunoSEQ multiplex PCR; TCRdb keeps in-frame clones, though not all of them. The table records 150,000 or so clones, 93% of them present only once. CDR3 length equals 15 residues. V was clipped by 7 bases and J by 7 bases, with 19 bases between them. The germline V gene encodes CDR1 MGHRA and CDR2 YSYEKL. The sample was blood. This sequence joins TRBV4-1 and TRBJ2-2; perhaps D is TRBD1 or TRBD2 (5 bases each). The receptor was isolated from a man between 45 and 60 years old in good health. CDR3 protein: CASTPYGGSNGELFF. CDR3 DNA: TGCGCCAGCACCCCGTATGGGGGATCAAACGGGGAGCTGTTTTTT.